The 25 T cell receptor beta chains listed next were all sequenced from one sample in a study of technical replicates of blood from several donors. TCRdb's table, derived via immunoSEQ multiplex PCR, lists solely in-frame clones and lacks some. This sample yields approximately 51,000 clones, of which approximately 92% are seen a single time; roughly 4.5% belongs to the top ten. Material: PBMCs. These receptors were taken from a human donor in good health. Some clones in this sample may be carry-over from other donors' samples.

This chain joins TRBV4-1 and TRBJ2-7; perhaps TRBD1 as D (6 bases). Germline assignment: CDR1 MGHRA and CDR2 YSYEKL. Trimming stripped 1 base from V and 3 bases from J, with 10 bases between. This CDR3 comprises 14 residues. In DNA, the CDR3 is TGCGCCAGCAGCCAAGTAGGGACACACTACGAGCAGTACTTC. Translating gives CASSQVGTHYEQYF.

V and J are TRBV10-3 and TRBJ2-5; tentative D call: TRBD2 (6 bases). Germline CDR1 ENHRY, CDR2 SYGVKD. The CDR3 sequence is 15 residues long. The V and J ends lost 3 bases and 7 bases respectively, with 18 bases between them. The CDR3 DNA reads TGTGCCATCAGTGAAAGAGGAGGGTTGGGTGGGACCCAGTACTTC. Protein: CAISERGGLGGTQYF.

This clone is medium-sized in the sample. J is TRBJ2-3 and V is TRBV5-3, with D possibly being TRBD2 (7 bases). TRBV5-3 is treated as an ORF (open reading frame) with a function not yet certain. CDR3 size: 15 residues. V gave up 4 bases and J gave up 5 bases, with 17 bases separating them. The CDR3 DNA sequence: TGTGCCAGAAGCACAGACGGGGGGCCCGGAGATACGCAGTATTTT. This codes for CARSTDGGPGDTQYF.

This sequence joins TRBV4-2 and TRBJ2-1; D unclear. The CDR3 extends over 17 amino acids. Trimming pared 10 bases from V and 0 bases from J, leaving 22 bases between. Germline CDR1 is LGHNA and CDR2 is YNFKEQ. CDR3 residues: CATNFGSPGLSYNEQFF. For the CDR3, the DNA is TGTGCCACCAATTTCGGGTCCCCGGGTCTCTCCTACAATGAGCAGTTCTTC.

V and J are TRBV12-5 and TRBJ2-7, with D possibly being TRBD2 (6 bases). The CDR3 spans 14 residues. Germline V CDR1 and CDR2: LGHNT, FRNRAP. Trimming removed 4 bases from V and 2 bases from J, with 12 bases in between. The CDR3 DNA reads TGTGCTAGTGGTTGGAGCGGGCTAACCTACGAGCAGTACTTC. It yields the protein CASGWSGLTYEQYF.

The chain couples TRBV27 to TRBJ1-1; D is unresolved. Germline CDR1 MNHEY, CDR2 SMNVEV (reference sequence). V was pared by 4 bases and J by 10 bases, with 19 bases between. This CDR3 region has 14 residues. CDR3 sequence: CASSSWYEAAGAFF. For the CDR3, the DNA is TGTGCCAGCAGTTCCTGGTACGAGGCGGCGGGAGCTTTCTTT.

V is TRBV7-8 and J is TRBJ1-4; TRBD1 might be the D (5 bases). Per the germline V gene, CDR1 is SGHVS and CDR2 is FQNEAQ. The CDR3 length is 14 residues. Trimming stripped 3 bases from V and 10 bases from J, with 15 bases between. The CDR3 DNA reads TGTGCCAGCAGCTTTGCAGGGTTTGTCGGAAAACTGTTTTTT. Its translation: CASSFAGFVGKLFF.

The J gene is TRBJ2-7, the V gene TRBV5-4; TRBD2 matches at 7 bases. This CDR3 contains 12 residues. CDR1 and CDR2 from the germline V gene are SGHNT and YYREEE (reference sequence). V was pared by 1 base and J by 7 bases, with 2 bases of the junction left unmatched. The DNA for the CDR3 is TGTGCCAGCAGCTTGATGGGGGGGGAGCAGTACTTC. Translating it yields CASSLMGGEQYF.

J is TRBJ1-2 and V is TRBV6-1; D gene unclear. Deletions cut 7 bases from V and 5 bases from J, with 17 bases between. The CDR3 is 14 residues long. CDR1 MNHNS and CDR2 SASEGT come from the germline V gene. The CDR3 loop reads CASIIAGGLYGYTF. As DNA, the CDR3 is TGTGCCAGCATCATAGCGGGAGGACTATATGGCTACACCTTC.

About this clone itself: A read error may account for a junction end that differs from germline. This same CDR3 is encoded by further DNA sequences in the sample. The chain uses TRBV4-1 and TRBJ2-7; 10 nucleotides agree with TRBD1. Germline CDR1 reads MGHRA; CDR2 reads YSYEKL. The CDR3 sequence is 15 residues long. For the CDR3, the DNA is TGCGCCAGCAGTCGGACAGGGGGAGACTCCTACGAGCAATACTTC. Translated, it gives CASSRTGGDSYEQYF.

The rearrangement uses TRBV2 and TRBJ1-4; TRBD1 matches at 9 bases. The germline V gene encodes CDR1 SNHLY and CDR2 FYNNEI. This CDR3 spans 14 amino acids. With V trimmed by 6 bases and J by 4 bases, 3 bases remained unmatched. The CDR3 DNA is TGTGCCAGCAGCGACAGGGGGATTAATGAAAAACTGTTTTTT. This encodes CASSDRGINEKLFF.

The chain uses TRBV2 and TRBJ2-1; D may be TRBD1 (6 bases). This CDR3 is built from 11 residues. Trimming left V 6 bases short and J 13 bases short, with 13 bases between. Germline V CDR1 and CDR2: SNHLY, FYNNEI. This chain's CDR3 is CASRQGGYQFF. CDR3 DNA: TGTGCCAGCAGGCAAGGGGGTTACCAGTTCTTC.

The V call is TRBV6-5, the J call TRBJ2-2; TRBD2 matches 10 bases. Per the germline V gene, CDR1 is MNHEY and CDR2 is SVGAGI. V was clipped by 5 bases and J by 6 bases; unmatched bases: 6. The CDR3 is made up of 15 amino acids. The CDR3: CASSRAGTSAGELFF. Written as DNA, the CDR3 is TGTGCCAGCAGTCGGGCCGGGACTAGCGCCGGGGAGCTGTTTTTT.

Here the CDR3 DNA reads TGTGCCAGCAGCCCTAGCGGGGGGTACCATGAGCAGTTCTTC. This gives the protein CASSPSGGYHEQFF. The V and J genes are TRBV7-2 and TRBJ2-1, with TRBD2 matching 11 bases. CDR1 is SGHTA and CDR2 is FQGNSA in the germline V gene. The V segment lost 5 bases and the J segment 8 bases; nucleotides outside the gene matches: 5. This CDR3 comprises 14 residues. Combining the CDR3 with reference TRBV7-2 and TRBJ2-1 gives the whole variable domain GAGVSQSPSNKVTEKGKDVELRCDPISGHTALYWYRQSLGQGLEFLIYFQGNSAPDKSGLPSDRFSAERTGGSVSTLTIQRTQQEDSAVYLCASSPSGGYHEQFFGPGTRLTVL.

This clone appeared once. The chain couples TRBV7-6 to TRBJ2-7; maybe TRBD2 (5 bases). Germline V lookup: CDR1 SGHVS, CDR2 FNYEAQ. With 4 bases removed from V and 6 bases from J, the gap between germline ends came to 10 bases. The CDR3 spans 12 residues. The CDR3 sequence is CASSSTRGEQYF. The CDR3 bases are TGTGCCAGCAGCTCCACCCGGGGCGAGCAGTACTTC.

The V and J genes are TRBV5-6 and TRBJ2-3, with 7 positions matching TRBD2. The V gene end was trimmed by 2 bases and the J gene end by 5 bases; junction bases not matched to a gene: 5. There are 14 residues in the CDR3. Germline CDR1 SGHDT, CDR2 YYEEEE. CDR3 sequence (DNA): TGTGCCAGCAGCTTTTTGGGGGAGGGAGATACGCAGTATTTT. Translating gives CASSFLGEGDTQYF.

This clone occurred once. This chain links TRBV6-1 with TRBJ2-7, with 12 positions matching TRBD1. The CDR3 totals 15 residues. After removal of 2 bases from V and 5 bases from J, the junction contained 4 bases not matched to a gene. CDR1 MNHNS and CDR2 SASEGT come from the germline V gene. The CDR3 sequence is CASSEWGQGANEQYF. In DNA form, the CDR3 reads TGTGCCAGCAGTGAATGGGGACAGGGGGCAAACGAGCAGTACTTC.

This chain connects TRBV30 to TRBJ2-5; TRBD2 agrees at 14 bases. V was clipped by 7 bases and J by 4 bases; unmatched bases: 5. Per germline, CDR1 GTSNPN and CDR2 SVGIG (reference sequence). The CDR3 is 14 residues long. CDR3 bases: TGTGCCTTGGGACTAGCGGGAGCTCGAGAGACCCAGTACTTC. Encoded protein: CALGLAGARETQYF. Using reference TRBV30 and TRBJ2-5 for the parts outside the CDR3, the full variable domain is SQTIHQWPATLVQPVGSPLSLECTVEGTSNPNLYWYRQAAGRGLQLLFYSVGIGQISSEVPQNLSASRPQDRQFILSSKKLLLSDSGFYLCALGLAGARETQYFGPGTRLLVL.

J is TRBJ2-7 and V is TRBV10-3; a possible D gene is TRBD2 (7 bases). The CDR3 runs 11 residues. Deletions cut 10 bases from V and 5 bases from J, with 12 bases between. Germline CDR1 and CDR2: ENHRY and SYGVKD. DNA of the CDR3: TGTGCCACGACGGGGGGCCACGAGCAGTACTTC. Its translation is CATTGGHEQYF.

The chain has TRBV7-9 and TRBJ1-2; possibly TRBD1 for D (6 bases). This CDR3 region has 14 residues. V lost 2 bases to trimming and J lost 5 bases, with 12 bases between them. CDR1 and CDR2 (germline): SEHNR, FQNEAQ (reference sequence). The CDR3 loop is CASSLLRGLYGYTF. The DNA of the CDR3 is TGTGCCAGCAGCTTATTGCGGGGGCTTTATGGCTACACCTTC.

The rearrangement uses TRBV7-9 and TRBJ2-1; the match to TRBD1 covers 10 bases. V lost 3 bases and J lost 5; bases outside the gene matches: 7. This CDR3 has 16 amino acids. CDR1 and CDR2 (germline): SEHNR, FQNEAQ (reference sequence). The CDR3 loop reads CASSFSGTGANNEQFF. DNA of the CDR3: TGTGCCAGCAGCTTCTCCGGGACAGGGGCCAACAATGAGCAGTTCTTC.

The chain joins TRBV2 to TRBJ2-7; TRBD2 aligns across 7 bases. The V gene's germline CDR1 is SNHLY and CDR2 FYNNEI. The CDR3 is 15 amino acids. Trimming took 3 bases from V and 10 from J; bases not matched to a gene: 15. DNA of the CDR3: TGTGCCAGCAGTGAGGCCCCGGCCGCGGGGGATTTTCAGTACTTC. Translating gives CASSEAPAAGDFQYF.

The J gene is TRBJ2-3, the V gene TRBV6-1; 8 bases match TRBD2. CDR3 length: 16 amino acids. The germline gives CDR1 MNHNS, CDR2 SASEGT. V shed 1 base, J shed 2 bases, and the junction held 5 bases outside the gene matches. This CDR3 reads CASSEEGRGVTDTQYF. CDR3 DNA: TGTGCCAGCAGTGAAGAGGGGCGGGGGGTCACAGATACGCAGTATTTT.

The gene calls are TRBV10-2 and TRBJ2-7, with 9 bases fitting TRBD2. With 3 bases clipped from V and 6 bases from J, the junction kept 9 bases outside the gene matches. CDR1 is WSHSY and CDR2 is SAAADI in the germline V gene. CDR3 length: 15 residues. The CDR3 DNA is TGCGCCAGCAGTGAAGTTGCGGGGGGGCCGGTCGAGCAGTACTTC. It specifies CASSEVAGGPVEQYF.

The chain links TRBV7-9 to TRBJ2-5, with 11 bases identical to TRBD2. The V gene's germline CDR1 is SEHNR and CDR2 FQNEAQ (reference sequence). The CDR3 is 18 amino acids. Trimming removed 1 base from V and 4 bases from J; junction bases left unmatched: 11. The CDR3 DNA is TGTGCCAGCAGCTTAGATTCGTTTAGGCTAGCGGGAGGAGAGACCCAGTACTTC. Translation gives CASSLDSFRLAGGETQYF.